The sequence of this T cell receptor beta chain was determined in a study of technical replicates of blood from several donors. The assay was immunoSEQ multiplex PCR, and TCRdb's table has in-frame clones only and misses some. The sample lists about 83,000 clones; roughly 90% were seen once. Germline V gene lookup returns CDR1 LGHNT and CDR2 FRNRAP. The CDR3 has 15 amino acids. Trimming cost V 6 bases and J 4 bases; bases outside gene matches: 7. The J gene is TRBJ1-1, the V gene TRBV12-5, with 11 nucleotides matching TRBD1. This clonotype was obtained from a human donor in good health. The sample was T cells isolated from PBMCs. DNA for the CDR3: TGTGCTAGTGGGGCTGGACAGGGGGCTAGCACTGAAGCTTTCTTT. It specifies CASGAGQGASTEAFF.